The T cell receptor (beta chain) described here comes from a study of siplizumab effects on memory and regulatory T cells (dated by TCRdb to between 2017 and 2020). About the study as a whole: The study examined how the anti-CD2 antibody siplizumab affects alloreactive T-cell subsets in allogeneic mixed lymphocyte reactions built from human PBMCs.

The library was generated by the immunoSEQ multiplex PCR assay. The deep sequencing platform assayed around 94,000 TCR templates per sample. Genomic DNA extracted from sorted T cells was used for TCRbeta CDR3 sequencing. From the authors' description of their analysis: The R programming language was used for the clonal analysis of the TCRbeta CDR3 data. Alloreactive CD4+ and CD8+ clones were defined by comparing unstimulated samples with post-reaction CFSE-low samples. Regulatory or non-regulatory origin was assigned to alloreactive CD4+ clones by matching of sequences to sorted unstimulated Treg and non-Treg repertoires. TCRdb's version of the immuneACCESS table is confined to in-frame rearrangements and falls short of the full clone set. An unresolved V gene accounts for under half of the shortfall where checked; the remainder is of unknown origin. The V and J calls and clone size are taken from that table; D and trimming were inferred from the DNA. Recorded for this sample are under 110,000 clones; 85% to 95% of them occurred a single time. The ten largest make up more than 10% of the sample.

In the case of this clone: Its antigen remains unidentified. One base away there is no much larger clone; base qualities are not given.

The germline V gene supplies CDR1 SGHAT and CDR2 FQNNGV. Spanning cysteine to phenylalanine, the CDR3 consists of 12 amino acids. Kept here is only the CDR3 DNA, which spans 36 bases and is read in frame from base 1. Trimming at the junction amounts to 0 bases on V and 4 bases on J, and the germline ends lie 4 bases apart. TCRbeta CDR3 sequencing was performed on sorted unstimulated T cells and on proliferating T cells recovered from mixed lymphocyte reactions. Fresh whole blood from around 11 HLA-typed healthy donors was used to isolate PBMCs. Unstimulated CD4+ non-regulatory T cells were FACS-sorted to map the origin of alloreactive clones. What the work shows at the level of the full study, not this receptor alone: Greater diversity appeared to be present in unstimulated naive T cells than in memory T cells, and a substantial contribution to the alloresponse seemed to be made by naive cells. Because sequences at frequencies below about 10^-5 were poorly captured, only a minor fraction of alloreactive clones could be mapped back to unstimulated subsets. About 75-96% of proliferating CD4+ or CD8+ clones could not be given a naive or memory phenotype. Among mappable alloreactive CD4+ clones, an average Treg-derived fraction of almost 70% was observed with siplizumab, compared with 26.9% in control reactions. The cumulative frequency of alloreactive sequences that could be traced back to unstimulated CD4+ memory T cells was significantly reduced by siplizumab. Whether proliferating Tregs from siplizumab cultures actually had suppressive function was not functionally confirmed.

The chain is encoded by TRBV11-2 joined to TRBJ2-7, with no confident D gene call. Source material: non-Treg CD4+ T cells sorted from blood. The sample's cell subset or site label, in plain terms: FACS-sorted unstimulated CD4+ non-regulatory T cells. This receptor was identified in a human donor in good health. The DNA sequence reads TGTGCCAGCAGCTTAGAGGGATACGAGCAGTACTTC. Translated, it gives CASSLEGYEQYF.